This T cell receptor (beta chain) was sequenced during a study of blood T cells in healthy people across ages. Between the trimmed V and J ends, which lost 4 bases and 0 bases, there was a span of 13 bases. This CDR3 has 15 residues. CDR1 is MNHNS, CDR2 SASEGT, per germline. This clonotype was detected a few times. Then a second PCR, running roughly 7 to 11 cycles, was carried out with a sample-barcoded 5' primer and a J-beta primer mix. TCRdb re-called the 5' RACE reads through MiXCR, storing one row per CDR3 protein. The sample records more than 1.4 million distinct CDR3 sequences, about 40% being singletons.

This sequence originates from a woman in her late teens or twenties in good health. This rearrangement joins TRBV6-1 to TRBJ2-7, with D possibly matching TRBD2 (6 bases). The sequenced sample was blood. The CDR3 sequence is CASSVMPGLSYEQYF. CDR3 nucleotides: TGTGCCAGCAGTGTAATGCCGGGACTCTCCTACGAGCAGTACTTC.